Presented here are 27 T cell receptor beta chains from one specimen sequenced in a study of cytotoxic CD8 clonotypes in ibrutinib-treated CLL. Assay: immunoSEQ multiplex PCR; the TCRdb copy retains only in-frame clones and omits some. The data contain about 300,000 clones, 70% to 80% of them seen just once; the ten biggest clones take up about 5.3%. Here the sequenced sample was PBMCs, taken at disease progression, from a patient treated with ibrutinib. These receptors came from a human donor with chronic lymphocytic leukemia.

V gene TRBV5-6 combines with J gene TRBJ1-1, with D possibly being TRBD1 (6 bases). This CDR3 comprises 13 residues. Germline V CDR1 and CDR2: SGHDT, YYEEEE. The V and J ends lost 1 base and 10 bases respectively, with 14 bases between them. The CDR3 coding sequence is TGTGCCAGCAGCTTGAGGGGGGGCTCTGGAGCTTTCTTT. Protein: CASSLRGGSGAFF. The full variable domain, completed using reference TRBV5-6 and TRBJ1-1, is DAGVTQSPTHLIKTRGQQVTLRCSPKSGHDTVSWYQQALGQGPQFIFQYYEEEERQRGNFPDRFSGHQFPNYSSELNVNALLLGDSALYLCASSLRGGSGAFFGQGTRLTVV.

This clone was found once. The chain couples TRBV25-1 to TRBJ2-2; TRBD1 agrees at 10 bases. CDR3 size: 17 residues. From germline, CDR1 is MGHDK and CDR2 SYGVNS. The trim removed 4 bases at V and 2 bases at J, leaving 7 bases unmatched. The CDR3, as DNA: TGTGCCAGCAGTGGCATTGACAGGGGGCGCAACACCGGGGAGCTGTTTTTT. This translates into CASSGIDRGRNTGELFF.

The chain recombines TRBV6-5 with TRBJ1-6; tentatively, D is TRBD1 (5 bases). V was shortened by 4 bases and J by 7 bases, with 11 bases between the two germline ends. Germline V gene data show CDR1 as MNHEY and CDR2 as SVGAGI. The CDR3 is 14 residues long. CDR3 nucleotides: TGTGCCAGCAGTTCCGGGGCCTTAAATTCACCCCTCCACTTT. Protein sequence: CASSSGALNSPLHF.

The chain carries TRBV5-1 and TRBJ2-7; no definite D call. Trimming removed 0 bases at V and 3 bases at J, with 13 bases between. Germline CDR1 is SGHRS and CDR2 is YFSETQ. CDR3 size: 15 residues. CDR3 sequence: CASSLGVGPFYEQYF. Written as DNA, the CDR3 is TGCGCCAGCAGCTTGGGAGTGGGCCCCTTCTACGAGCAGTACTTC.

This chain uses TRBV19 with TRBJ1-5; possible D gene TRBD1, 6 bases. This CDR3 is built from 13 residues. Germline V gene data show CDR1 as LNHDA and CDR2 as SQIVND (reference sequence). V was cut by 4 bases and J by 7 bases, with 11 bases left in between. CDR3 DNA sequence: TGTGCCAGTAGTAGGACAGTTACCCAGCCCCAGCATTTT. Its translation: CASSRTVTQPQHF.

The chain combines TRBV18 with TRBJ2-1; D ambiguous. CDR1 and CDR2 from the germline V gene are KGHSH and LQKENI. The V gene lost 3 bases and the J gene lost 5 bases, with 11 bases spanning the gap. The CDR3 contains 14 residues. The CDR3 DNA reads as TGTGCCAGCTCACCTTGGCAGGAGAACAATGAGCAGTTCTTC. This translates into CASSPWQENNEQFF.

The chain joins TRBV12-5 to TRBJ2-7; TRBD1 agrees at 10 bases. This CDR3 is 13 amino acids long. The germline CDR1 and CDR2 sequences are LGHNT and FRNRAP. V lost 4 bases, J lost 6 bases, and 3 bases stayed unmatched. This CDR3 is CASGWRTGGEQYF. CDR3 nucleotides: TGTGCTAGTGGTTGGAGGACAGGGGGCGAGCAGTACTTC.

The chain carries TRBV13 and TRBJ1-1; D call uncertain. The CDR3 is 12 residues long. Germline CDR1 is PRHDT and CDR2 is FYEKMQ (reference sequence). Trimming cost V 7 bases and J 0 bases, with 6 bases left between them. CDR3 coding DNA: TGTGCCAGCACCAACCTGAACACTGAAGCTTTCTTT. It yields the protein CASTNLNTEAFF.

This rearrangement joins TRBV5-6 to TRBJ1-2; D perhaps matches TRBD1 (5 bases). The V end lost 3 bases, the J end lost 3 bases, and 21 bases lay between the germline ends. This CDR3 region has 17 residues. Germline V gene lookup returns CDR1 SGHDT and CDR2 YYEEEE. CDR3 nucleotides: TGTGCCAGCAGCTGGGTTGGATGGGGCGGGCCGGACTATGGCTACACCTTC. Translated: CASSWVGWGGPDYGYTF.

The rearrangement links TRBV18 to TRBJ1-1; tentatively, D is TRBD1 (6 bases). The CDR3 runs to 16 residues. Germline V gene data show CDR1 as KGHSH and CDR2 as LQKENI. V was trimmed by 1 base and J by 3 bases, leaving 15 bases between them. The CDR3 loop is CASSPRAGAGDTEAFF. The CDR3 nucleotides are TGTGCCAGCTCACCACGGGCAGGGGCTGGAGACACTGAAGCTTTCTTT. The variable domain in full, with the rest retrieved from reference TRBV18 and TRBJ1-1, is NAGVMQNPRHLVRRRGQEARLRCSPMKGHSHVYWYRQLPEEGLKFMVYLQKENIIDESGMPKERFSAEFPKEGPSILRIQQVVRGDSAAYFCASSPRAGAGDTEAFFGQGTRLTVV.

The V and J genes are TRBV19 and TRBJ2-3; 8 bases are a match to TRBD2. J gave up 4 bases and V 2 bases, and 5 bases lay outside the gene matches. In germline, CDR1 is LNHDA, CDR2 SQIVND (reference sequence). This CDR3 region has 15 residues. The CDR3 nucleotides are TGTGCCAGTAGTATATCGGGACTAGTTCCAGATACGCAGTATTTT. This encodes CASSISGLVPDTQYF.

The chain has TRBV5-6 and TRBJ1-6, with D possibly TRBD1 on 5 matching bases. Trimming left V 1 base short and J 8 bases short, with 16 bases between. CDR3 length: 16 residues. Per germline, CDR1 SGHDT and CDR2 YYEEEE. This chain's CDR3 is CASSLLTPGGDSPLHF. CDR3 nucleotide sequence: TGTGCCAGCAGCTTGTTAACCCCGGGGGGGGATTCACCCCTCCACTTT. Drawing the rest from reference TRBV5-6 and TRBJ1-6, the complete variable domain is DAGVTQSPTHLIKTRGQQVTLRCSPKSGHDTVSWYQQALGQGPQFIFQYYEEEERQRGNFPDRFSGHQFPNYSSELNVNALLLGDSALYLCASSLLTPGGDSPLHFGNGTRLTVT.

V usage is TRBV7-9 and J usage is TRBJ2-1; D may be TRBD1 or TRBD2 (5 bases each). Germline loops: CDR1 SEHNR, CDR2 FQNEAQ (reference sequence). The CDR3 covers 15 residues. V was clipped by 5 bases and J by 7 bases, with 18 bases between them. CDR3 protein: CASSPLGAVGNEQFF. The CDR3 nucleotides are TGTGCCAGCAGCCCGCTCGGGGCGGTGGGTAATGAGCAGTTCTTC.

This chain connects TRBV18 to TRBJ1-1; maybe TRBD1 (5 bases). Trimming took off 3 bases at V and 3 bases at J, with 23 bases between the two ends. This CDR3 spans 18 amino acids. Germline assignment: CDR1 KGHSH and CDR2 LQKENI. The CDR3 nucleotides are TGTGCCAGCTCACCCCTGAGGGACGCCGCCCCCCTTGACACTGAAGCTTTCTTT. Protein: CASSPLRDAAPLDTEAFF.

CDR3 sequence: CASSSSTGGLANYGYTF. CDR3 DNA: TGTGCCAGCTCATCTTCGACAGGGGGACTAGCTAACTATGGCTACACCTTC. V usage is TRBV18 and J usage is TRBJ1-2; TRBD1 agrees at 9 bases. Trimming removed 5 bases from V and 0 bases from J; junction bases left unmatched: 10. The CDR3 loop spans 17 amino acids. The germline gives CDR1 KGHSH, CDR2 LQKENI.

The genes are TRBV7-6 and TRBJ2-3; 7 nucleotides align to TRBD2. CDR3 length: 16 amino acids. Germline CDR1 reads SGHVS; CDR2 reads FNYEAQ. The V and J ends lost 0 bases and 2 bases, in that order; junction bases with no gene match: 5. CDR3 region: CASSLATSWTTDTQYF. The CDR3 DNA reads as TGTGCCAGCAGCTTAGCGACTAGCTGGACCACAGATACGCAGTATTTT. The whole variable domain, filled in from reference TRBV7-6 and TRBJ2-3, reads GAGVSQSPRYKVTKRGQDVALRCDPISGHVSLYWYRQALGQGPEFLTYFNYEAQQDKSGLPNDRFSAERPEGSISTLTIQRTEQRDSAMYRCASSLATSWTTDTQYFGPGTRLTVL.

The chain combines TRBV7-9 with TRBJ2-2, with TRBD1 matching over 8 bases. The trim removed 6 bases at V and 6 bases at J, leaving 9 bases unmatched. Germline loops: CDR1 SEHNR, CDR2 FQNEAQ (reference sequence). The CDR3 consists of 15 residues. As DNA, the CDR3 is TGTGCCAGCAGGAAGGACAGGGTTGGCGCCGGGGAGCTGTTTTTT. This translates into CASRKDRVGAGELFF. The full variable domain, with the rest looked up from reference TRBV7-9 and TRBJ2-2, is DTGVSQNPRHKITKRGQNVTFRCDPISEHNRLYWYRQTLGQGPEFLTYFQNEAQLEKSRLLSDRFSAERPKGSFSTLEIQRTEQGDSAMYLCASRKDRVGAGELFFGEGSRLTVL.

The chain links TRBV2 to TRBJ2-1; TRBD2 aligns across 13 bases. CDR1 is SNHLY, CDR2 FYNNEI, per germline. Trimming cost V 6 bases and J 1 base; bases outside gene matches: 12. The CDR3 length is 19 residues. CDR3 loop: CASREPYGLAGASYNEQFF. The CDR3 DNA reads as TGTGCCAGCAGGGAACCCTACGGACTAGCGGGAGCGTCCTACAATGAGCAGTTCTTC.

The DNA of the CDR3 is TGTGCCAGCTCACCCCAGGGAGAAAAACTGTTTTTT. Translation gives CASSPQGEKLFF. The chain recombines TRBV18 with TRBJ1-4; D possibly corresponds to TRBD1 (5 bases). Germline V gene data show CDR1 as KGHSH and CDR2 as LQKENI. V shed 3 bases and J shed 8 bases, with 7 bases lying between them. The CDR3 runs 12 residues.

This clone was detected a few times. The chain has TRBV5-1 and TRBJ2-5; 10 nucleotides align to TRBD2. This CDR3 is built from 16 residues. The germline V gene has CDR1 SGHRS and CDR2 YFSETQ. V lost 0 bases, J lost 2 bases, and 4 bases stayed unmatched. The CDR3 coding sequence is TGCGCCAGCAGCTTGGCCCTACTAGCGGGGCAAGAGACCCAGTACTTC. This translates into CASSLALLAGQETQYF.

In this sample, this clone turned up once. This CDR3 is CASSSTRDRNYEQYF. The CDR3 bases are TGTGCCAGCAGCTCCACCCGGGACAGAAACTACGAGCAGTACTTC. The rearrangement joins TRBV11-2 to TRBJ2-7; 7 nucleotides align to TRBD1. J gave up 3 bases and V 4 bases, and 9 bases lay outside the gene matches. CDR3 length equals 15 residues. Germline-derived CDR1 and CDR2 are SGHAT and FQNNGV.

The chain has TRBV6-5 and TRBJ2-5; no reliable D call. Near its end, the DNA agrees better with TRBJ2-7, so the J call may be wrong. The CDR3 spans 13 residues. Germline-derived CDR1 and CDR2 are MNHEY and SVGAGI. CDR3 bases: TGTGCCAGCAGGGCGAGATACCACTACGAGCAGTACTTC. Translation gives CASRARYHYEQYF.

This clone appeared a few times. This rearrangement joins TRBV11-2 to TRBJ1-2, with D possibly being TRBD1 (5 bases). Germline V gene sequence: CDR1 SGHAT, CDR2 FQNNGV. The CDR3 extends over 13 amino acids. V was pared by 3 bases and J by 6 bases, with 11 bases between. This chain's CDR3 is CASSFTGSDGYTF. CDR3 nucleotides: TGTGCCAGCAGCTTCACAGGTAGCGATGGCTACACCTTC. Filled out from reference TRBV11-2 and TRBJ1-2, the complete variable domain reads EAGVAQSPRYKIIEKRQSVAFWCNPISGHATLYWYQQILGQGPKLLIQFQNNGVVDDSQLPKDRFSAERLKGVDSTLKIQPAKLEDSAVYLCASSFTGSDGYTFGSGTRLTVV.

J is TRBJ2-5 and V is TRBV5-5, with a possible D match to TRBD1 (6 bases). The germline CDR1 and CDR2 sequences are SGHKS and YYEKEE (reference sequence). The CDR3 is made up of 15 amino acids. Trimming took off 4 bases at V and 2 bases at J, with 15 bases between the two ends. CDR3 sequence (DNA): TGTGCCAGCAGCCGCCCCAGGGGCAGACAAGAGACCCAGTACTTC. Amino acid sequence: CASSRPRGRQETQYF. The variable domain in full, completed from reference TRBV5-5 and TRBJ2-5, reads DAGVTQSPTHLIKTRGQQVTLRCSPISGHKSVSWYQQVLGQGPQFIFQYYEKEERGRGNFPDRFSARQFPNYSSELNVNALLLGDSALYLCASSRPRGRQETQYFGPGTRLLVL.

This clone was seen a single time. The rearrangement joins TRBV7-2 to TRBJ2-7; D gene uncertain. The CDR3 length is 12 residues. V gave up 2 bases and J gave up 3 bases, with 5 bases separating them. Germline assignment: CDR1 SGHTA and CDR2 FQGNSA. For the CDR3, the DNA is TGTGCCAGCAGCTTAACTAACTACGAGCAGTACTTC. Its translation is CASSLTNYEQYF.

The chain uses TRBV28 and TRBJ2-2, with D unclear. Trimming removed 6 bases at V and 3 bases at J, with 11 bases between. The CDR3 extends over 14 amino acids. Germline values: CDR1 MDHEN, CDR2 SYDVKM. The CDR3 reads CASSYNGYTGELFF. In DNA form, the CDR3 reads TGTGCCAGCAGCTATAACGGTTACACCGGGGAGCTGTTTTTT.

The CDR3 DNA reads TGTGCCAGCAGCTTCCCGGGACAGGGGCTAGATACGCAGTATTTT. This encodes CASSFPGQGLDTQYF. The rearrangement joins TRBV7-9 to TRBJ2-3; 10 bases line up with TRBD1. The CDR3 has 15 residues. With 3 bases clipped from V and 5 bases from J, the junction kept 5 bases outside the gene matches. Germline CDR1 SEHNR, CDR2 FQNEAQ (reference sequence).